Included here is one T cell receptor beta chain sequence, with context. Its antigen is not known. This entry comes from a study of T cell responses to AZD1222 COVID-19 vaccine. Across the study: Pooling was applied to second doses at about 4 or about 12 weeks. Study outcomes and limitations: Donors skewed white British and female; clonal diversity was possibly underestimated. At 160-218 and 743-854, vaccine-associated CD4 TCRs were dominant, and they spanned spike. Seropositivity was recorded at baseline in only 6 or 7 AZD1222 recipients.

Measured with immunoSEQ multiplex PCR; TCRdb has only the in-frame clones, and not every one. This sample has 150,000 to 200,000 clones; 85% to 90% occur once, and the top ten carry 1.6%. Specimen: peripheral blood, collected on day 0 of AZD1222 vaccination. This sequence originates from an adult in good health.

CDR3 coding DNA: TGTGCCATCACCTCCGGACAGGTCTATAATTCACCCCTCCACTTT. Protein: CAITSGQVYNSPLHF. V and J are TRBV10-3 and TRBJ1-6; 7 bases are shared with TRBD1. The V gene's germline CDR1 is ENHRY and CDR2 SYGVKD. With V trimmed by 7 bases and J by 3 bases, 6 bases remained unmatched. The CDR3 runs 15 residues.